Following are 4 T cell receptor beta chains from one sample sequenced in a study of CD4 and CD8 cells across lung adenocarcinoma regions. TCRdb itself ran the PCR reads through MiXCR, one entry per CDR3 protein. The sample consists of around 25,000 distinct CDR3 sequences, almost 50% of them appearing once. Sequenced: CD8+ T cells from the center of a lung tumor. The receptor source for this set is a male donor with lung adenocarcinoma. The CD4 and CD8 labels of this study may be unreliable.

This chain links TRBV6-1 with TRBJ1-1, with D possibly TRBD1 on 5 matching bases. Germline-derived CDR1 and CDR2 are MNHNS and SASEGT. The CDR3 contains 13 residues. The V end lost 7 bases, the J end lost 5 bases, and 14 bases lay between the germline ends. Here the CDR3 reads CASKPREATEAFF. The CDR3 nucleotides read TGTGCCAGCAAGCCCAGGGAGGCGACTGAAGCTTTCTTT.

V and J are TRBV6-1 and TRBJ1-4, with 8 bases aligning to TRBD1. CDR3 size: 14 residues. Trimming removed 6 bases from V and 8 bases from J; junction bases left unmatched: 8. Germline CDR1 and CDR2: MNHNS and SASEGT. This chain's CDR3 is CASRQGARAEKLFF. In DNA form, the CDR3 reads TGTGCCAGCAGGCAGGGGGCCAGGGCGGAAAAACTGTTTTTT.

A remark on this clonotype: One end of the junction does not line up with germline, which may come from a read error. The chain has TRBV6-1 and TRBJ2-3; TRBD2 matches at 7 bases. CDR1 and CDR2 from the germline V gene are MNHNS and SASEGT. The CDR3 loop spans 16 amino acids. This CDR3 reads CASRGAGGGDEDTQYF. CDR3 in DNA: TGTGCCAGCAGGGGAGCCGGGGGAGGGGATGAGGATACGCAGTACTTT.

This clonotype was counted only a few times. CDR3: CASRQGFYNEQFF. CDR3 nucleotides: TGTGCCAGCAGACAGGGGTTTTACAATGAGCAGTTCTTC. The chain couples TRBV6-1 to TRBJ2-1; 7 nucleotides match TRBD1. Germline V CDR1 and CDR2: MNHNS, SASEGT. This CDR3 region has 13 residues. The trim removed 6 bases at V and 4 bases at J, leaving 3 bases unmatched.